These 14 T cell receptor beta chains came from one sample sequenced in a study of CD8 T cells in ankylosing spondylitis. Using its own MiXCR run on the 5' RACE reads, TCRdb lists one record per CDR3 protein. In the table there are around 94,000 distinct CDR3 sequences, approximately 9.6% of which are singletons. No antigen has been assigned to these receptors. Study results and limitations: Ankylosing spondylitis blood appeared to be characterized by a TCR beta motif of eight or nine highly homologous variants.

Sequencing input: blood, either unsorted or a sorted T cell fraction (not recorded which). Receptors originate from a male donor with ankylosing spondylitis.

At least ten counts were recorded for this clonotype. The genes are TRBV7-9 and TRBJ1-4; 8 nucleotides agree with TRBD1. The CDR3 is 16 amino acids. Germline V CDR1 and CDR2: SEHNR, FQNEAQ (reference sequence). Trimming cost V 3 bases and J 7 bases; bases outside gene matches: 10. CDR3 nucleotide sequence: TGTGCCAGCAGCTTCCGCTCGGGACAGGATAGTGAAAAACTGTTTTTT. Its protein is CASSFRSGQDSEKLFF.

The chain carries TRBV27 and TRBJ2-7; weak D call: TRBD2 (7 bases). In germline, CDR1 is MNHEY, CDR2 SMNVEV (reference sequence). The CDR3 consists of 14 residues. Trimming stripped 4 bases from V and 6 bases from J, with 16 bases between. CDR3 loop: CASSSEGGQGEQYF. CDR3 DNA: TGTGCCAGCAGTTCGGAGGGGGGGCAGGGCGAGCAGTACTTC.

This clonotype has more than one count but fewer than ten. The CDR3 DNA sequence: TGTGCCAGCAGTGAATGGGGCAACAGGGGGCTTGGTTTATGGGACTACAATGAGCAGTTCTTC. It codes for CASSEWGNRGLGLWDYNEQFF. This rearrangement joins TRBV25-1 to TRBJ2-1; 9 bases agree with TRBD1. Looked up from germline, CDR1 is MGHDK and CDR2 is SYGVNS. V trimming: 1 base; J trimming: 3 bases; junction bases outside the gene matches: 19. CDR3 length: 21 amino acids. Using reference TRBV25-1 and TRBJ2-1 for the parts outside the CDR3, the full variable domain is EADIYQTPRYLVIGTGKKITLECSQTMGHDKMYWYQQDPGMELHLIHYSYGVNSTEKGDLSSESTVSRIRTEHFPLTLESARPSHTSQYLCASSEWGNRGLGLWDYNEQFFGPGTRLTVL.

The CDR3 region is CASSELAGNSYEQYF. In nucleotides, the CDR3 is TGTGCCAGCAGTGAACTAGCGGGAAACTCCTACGAGCAGTACTTC. This chain joins TRBV2 and TRBJ2-7, with 9 bases that match TRBD2. The CDR3 has 15 residues. J was trimmed by 0 bases and V by 2 bases; bases with no gene match: 2. Germline-derived CDR1 and CDR2 are SNHLY and FYNNEI.

This clonotype was picked up a small number of times. The genes are TRBV28 and TRBJ1-1; 7 bases line up with TRBD1. The CDR3 has 15 residues. The J segment lost 4 bases and the V segment lost 2 bases, leaving 7 bases of the junction unmatched. CDR1 is MDHEN, CDR2 SYDVKM, per germline. CDR3 sequence reads: CASSLATGVSTEAFF. CDR3 nucleotide sequence: TGTGCCAGCAGTTTAGCTACAGGGGTCTCCACTGAAGCTTTCTTT. Supplemented by reference TRBV28 and TRBJ1-1, the full variable domain reads DVKVTQSSRYLVKRTGEKVFLECVQDMDHENMFWYRQDPGLGLRLIYFSYDVKMKEKGDIPEGYSVSREKKERFSLILESASTNQTSMYLCASSLATGVSTEAFFGQGTRLTVV.

The sample holds many counts of this clonotype. The V and J genes are TRBV20-1 and TRBJ2-7; 14 bases fit TRBD2. The J segment lost 0 bases and the V segment lost 0 bases, leaving 1 base of the junction unmatched. This CDR3 has 16 amino acids. CDR1 is DFQATT and CDR2 is SNEGSKA in the germline V gene (reference sequence). The CDR3 reads CSAREGLAGVSYEQYF. The CDR3 bases are TGCAGTGCTAGAGAGGGACTAGCGGGAGTCTCCTACGAGCAGTACTTC.

This clonotype appeared a few times. The genes are TRBV12-3 or TRBV12-4 and TRBJ1-2; D perhaps matches TRBD1 (5 bases). Trimming pared 1 base from V and 8 bases from J, leaving 14 bases between. This CDR3 region has 14 residues. CDR3 in DNA: TGTGCCAGCAGTTTAGGTGGGGGAACTGAGGGCTACACCTTC. Encoded protein: CASSLGGGTEGYTF.

This clonotype showed up just a few times. CDR3 sequence (DNA): TGTGCCAGCAGCCTCCGGGACAGAGGGATTCTCCAAGAGACCCAGTACTTC. Translation: CASSLRDRGILQETQYF. The chain employs TRBV7-9 and TRBJ2-5, with 7 bases identical to TRBD1. The germline V gene encodes CDR1 SEHNR and CDR2 FQNEAQ (reference sequence). The CDR3 sequence is 17 residues long. Trimming at V came to 5 bases and at J to 1 base, leaving 13 bases not matched to a gene.

This chain connects TRBV10-3 to TRBJ1-1; no clear D gene. The V and J ends lost 4 bases and 6 bases respectively, with 12 bases between them. CDR1 and CDR2 (germline): ENHRY, SYGVKD. This CDR3 comprises 13 residues. The CDR3 protein is CAISGRDRSEAFF. Here the CDR3 DNA reads TGTGCCATCAGTGGGAGGGATAGGTCTGAAGCTTTCTTT.

Only a few counts were recorded for this clonotype. The rearrangement links TRBV2 to TRBJ2-5; possibly TRBD1 for D (6 bases). Trimming pared 6 bases from V and 1 base from J, leaving 12 bases between. The CDR3 loop spans 14 amino acids. Germline CDR1 SNHLY, CDR2 FYNNEI. The CDR3 DNA is TGTGCCAGCAGCCCAGGGGCCCTCCAAGAGACCCAGTACTTC. This translates into CASSPGALQETQYF.

This chain joins TRBV7-7 and TRBJ2-1, with 7 bases that match TRBD2. Germline CDR1 SSHAT, CDR2 FNYEAQ (reference sequence). J lost 2 bases, V lost 5 bases, and 9 bases had no gene match. This CDR3 has 16 residues. The CDR3 loop is CASSLTRDYPYNEQFF. CDR3 coding DNA: TGTGCCAGCAGCCTAACGCGGGACTACCCCTACAATGAGCAGTTCTTC.

Only a few counts were recorded for this clonotype. The rearrangement links TRBV7-8 to TRBJ2-7, with D uncertain. CDR3 length: 14 amino acids. Germline V gives CDR1 SGHVS, CDR2 FQNEAQ. V was shortened by 5 bases and J by 0 bases, with 11 bases between the two germline ends. CDR3 amino acids: CASSLNRDSYEQYF. CDR3 bases: TGTGCCAGCAGCCTGAATAGGGACTCCTACGAGCAGTACTTC. The whole variable domain, filled in from reference TRBV7-8 and TRBJ2-7, reads GAGVSQSPRYKVAKRGQDVALRCDPISGHVSLFWYQQALGQGPEFLTYFQNEAQLDKSGLPSDRFFAERPEGSVSTLKIQRTQQEDSAVYLCASSLNRDSYEQYFGPGTRLTVT.

Many counts were recorded for this clonotype. In nucleotides, the CDR3 is TGCAGTGCCAAGGGTTACAGGGACACTGAAGCTTTCTTT. Its translation: CSAKGYRDTEAFF. V and J are TRBV20-1 and TRBJ1-1, with a tentative D call TRBD1 (6 bases). Germline assignment: CDR1 DFQATT and CDR2 SNEGSKA (reference sequence). The CDR3 loop spans 13 amino acids. The V and J ends lost 6 bases and 3 bases respectively, with 14 bases between them.

This clonotype was seen at least ten times. The gene calls are TRBV5-1 and TRBJ2-3; D is perhaps TRBD2 (6 bases). Germline CDR1 is SGHRS and CDR2 is YFSETQ. The CDR3 is 16 amino acids. The V end lost 1 base, the J end lost 1 base, and 13 bases lay between the germline ends. The CDR3, as DNA: TGCGCCAGCAGCTTGTCGGGGCGGGAACGCACAGATACGCAGTATTTT. Encoded protein: CASSLSGRERTDTQYF.